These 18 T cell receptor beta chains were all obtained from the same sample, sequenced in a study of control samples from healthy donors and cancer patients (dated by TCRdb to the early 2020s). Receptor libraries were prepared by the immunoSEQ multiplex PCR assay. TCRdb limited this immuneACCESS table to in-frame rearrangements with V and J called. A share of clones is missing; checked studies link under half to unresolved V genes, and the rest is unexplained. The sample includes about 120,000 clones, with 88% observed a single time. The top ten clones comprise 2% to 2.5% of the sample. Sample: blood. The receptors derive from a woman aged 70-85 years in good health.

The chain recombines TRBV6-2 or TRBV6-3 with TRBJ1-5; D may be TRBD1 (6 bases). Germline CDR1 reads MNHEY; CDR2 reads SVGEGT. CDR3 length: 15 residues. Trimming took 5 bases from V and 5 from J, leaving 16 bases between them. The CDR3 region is CASSPGQTTYQPQHF. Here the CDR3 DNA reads TGTGCCAGCAGTCCGGGACAAACGACTTATCAGCCCCAGCATTTT.

CDR3 in DNA: TGTGCCAGCAGCCCCAACAGCTACGAGCAGTACTTC. Amino acid sequence: CASSPNSYEQYF. This chain links TRBV7-9 with TRBJ2-7, with no clear D. Between the trimmed V and J ends, which lost 5 bases and 3 bases, there was a span of 8 bases. Germline CDR1 is SEHNR and CDR2 is FQNEAQ (reference sequence). The CDR3 sequence is 12 residues long.

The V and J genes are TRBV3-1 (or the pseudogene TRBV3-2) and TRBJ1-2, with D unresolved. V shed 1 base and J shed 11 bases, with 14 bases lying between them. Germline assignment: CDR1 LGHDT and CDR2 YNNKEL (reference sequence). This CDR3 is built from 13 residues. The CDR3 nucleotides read TGTGCCAGCAGCCAAGGTCGTGGGGTTTTTTACACCTTC. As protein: CASSQGRGVFYTF.

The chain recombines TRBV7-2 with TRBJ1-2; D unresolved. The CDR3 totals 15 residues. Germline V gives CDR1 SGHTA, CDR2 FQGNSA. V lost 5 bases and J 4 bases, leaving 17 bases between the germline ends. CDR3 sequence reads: CASSQYLVNVYGYTF. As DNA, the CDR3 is TGTGCCAGCAGCCAATATCTGGTTAATGTCTATGGCTACACCTTC.

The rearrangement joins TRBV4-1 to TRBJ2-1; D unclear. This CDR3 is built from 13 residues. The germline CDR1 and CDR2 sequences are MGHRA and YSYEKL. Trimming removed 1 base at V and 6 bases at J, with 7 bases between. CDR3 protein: CASSQVAGNEQFF. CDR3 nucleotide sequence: TGCGCCAGCAGCCAAGTGGCCGGCAATGAGCAGTTCTTC.

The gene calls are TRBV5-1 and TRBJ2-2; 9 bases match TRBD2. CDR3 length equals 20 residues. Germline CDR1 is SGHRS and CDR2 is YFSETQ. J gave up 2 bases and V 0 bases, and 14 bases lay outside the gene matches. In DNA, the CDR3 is TGCGCCAGCAGCTTGGCCGGGAGCGGGGGGCCGCTTAGTAACACCGGGGAGCTGTTTTTT. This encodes CASSLAGSGGPLSNTGELFF.

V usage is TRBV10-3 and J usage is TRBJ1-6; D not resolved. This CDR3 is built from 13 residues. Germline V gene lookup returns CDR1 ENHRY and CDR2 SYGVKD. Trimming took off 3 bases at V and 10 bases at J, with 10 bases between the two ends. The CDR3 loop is CAISELPSSPLHF. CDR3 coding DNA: TGTGCCATCAGTGAACTTCCCAGCTCACCCCTCCACTTT.

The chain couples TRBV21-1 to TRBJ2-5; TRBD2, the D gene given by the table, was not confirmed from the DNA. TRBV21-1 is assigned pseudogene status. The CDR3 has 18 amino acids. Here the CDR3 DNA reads TGTGCCAGCAGCAAACTAGGTTCTAGCGGGGGAGACCAAGAGACCCAGTACTTC. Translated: CASSKLGSSGGDQETQYF.

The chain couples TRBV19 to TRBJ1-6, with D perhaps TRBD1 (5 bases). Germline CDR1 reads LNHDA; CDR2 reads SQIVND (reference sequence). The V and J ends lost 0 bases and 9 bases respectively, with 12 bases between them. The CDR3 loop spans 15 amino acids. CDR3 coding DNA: TGTGCCAGTAGTATAGATGGAACAGGAGGTTCACCCCTCCACTTT. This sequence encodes CASSIDGTGGSPLHF.

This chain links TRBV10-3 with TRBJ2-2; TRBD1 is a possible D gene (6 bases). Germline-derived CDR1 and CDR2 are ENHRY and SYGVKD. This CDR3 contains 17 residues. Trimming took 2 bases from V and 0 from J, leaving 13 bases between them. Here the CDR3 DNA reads TGTGCCATCAGTGAGCCTCGGGACAACGCGAACACCGGGGAGCTGTTTTTT. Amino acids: CAISEPRDNANTGELFF.

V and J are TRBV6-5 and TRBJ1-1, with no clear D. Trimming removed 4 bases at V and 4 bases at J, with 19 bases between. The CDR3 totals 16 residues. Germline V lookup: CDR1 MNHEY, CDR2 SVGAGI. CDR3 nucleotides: TGTGCCAGCAGTTTATCTCAGACCCTTACGGGCACTGAAGCTTTCTTT. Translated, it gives CASSLSQTLTGTEAFF.

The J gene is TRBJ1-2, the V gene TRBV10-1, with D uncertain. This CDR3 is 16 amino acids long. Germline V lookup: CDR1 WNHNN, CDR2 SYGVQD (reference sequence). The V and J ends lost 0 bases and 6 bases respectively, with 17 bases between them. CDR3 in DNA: TGCGCCAGCAGTGAGTCTGGAGTTGGGCCCCTCGATGGCTACACCTTC. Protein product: CASSESGVGPLDGYTF.

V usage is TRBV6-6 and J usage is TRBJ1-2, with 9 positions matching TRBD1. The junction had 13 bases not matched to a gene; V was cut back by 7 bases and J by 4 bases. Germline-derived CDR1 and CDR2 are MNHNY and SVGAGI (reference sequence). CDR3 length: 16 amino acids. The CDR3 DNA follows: TGTGCCAGCACCGACCCACCCGGGACAGGGATCTATGGCTACACCTTC. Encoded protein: CASTDPPGTGIYGYTF.

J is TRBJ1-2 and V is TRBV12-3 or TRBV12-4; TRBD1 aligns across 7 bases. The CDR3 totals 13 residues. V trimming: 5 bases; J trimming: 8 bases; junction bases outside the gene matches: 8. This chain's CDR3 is CASSIDRAQGYTF. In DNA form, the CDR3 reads TGTGCCAGCAGTATTGACAGGGCCCAGGGCTACACCTTC.

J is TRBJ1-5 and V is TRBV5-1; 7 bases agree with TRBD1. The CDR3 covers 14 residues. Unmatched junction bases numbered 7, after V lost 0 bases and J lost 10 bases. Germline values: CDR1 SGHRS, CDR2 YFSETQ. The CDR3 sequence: CASSLDRGSQPQHF. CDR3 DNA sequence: TGCGCCAGCAGCTTGGACAGGGGAAGTCAACCCCAGCATTTT. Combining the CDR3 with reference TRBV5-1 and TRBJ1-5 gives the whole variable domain KAGVTQTPRYLIKTRGQQVTLSCSPISGHRSVSWYQQTPGQGLQFLFEYFSETQRNKGNFPGRFSGRQFSNSRSEMNVSTLELGDSALYLCASSLDRGSQPQHFGDGTRLSIL.

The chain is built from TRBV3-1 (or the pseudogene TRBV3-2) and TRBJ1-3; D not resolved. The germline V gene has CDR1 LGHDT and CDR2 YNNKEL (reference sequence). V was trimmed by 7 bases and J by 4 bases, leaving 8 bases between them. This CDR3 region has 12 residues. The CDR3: CASTLRGNTIYF. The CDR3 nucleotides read TGTGCCAGCACCCTCCGCGGAAACACCATATATTTT.

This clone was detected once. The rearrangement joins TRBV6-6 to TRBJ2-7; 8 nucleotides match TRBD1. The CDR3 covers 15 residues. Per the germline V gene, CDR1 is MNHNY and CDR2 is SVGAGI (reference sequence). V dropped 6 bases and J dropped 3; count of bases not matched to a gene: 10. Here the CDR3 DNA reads TGTGCCAGCAGACCCCAGGGGGCCCTCGGCTACGAGCAGTACTTC. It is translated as CASRPQGALGYEQYF.

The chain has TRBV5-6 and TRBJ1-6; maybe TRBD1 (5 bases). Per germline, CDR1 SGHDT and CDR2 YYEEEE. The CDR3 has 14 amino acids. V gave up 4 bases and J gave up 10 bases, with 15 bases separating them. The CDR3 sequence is CASSPPRGQSPLHF. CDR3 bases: TGTGCCAGCAGCCCCCCAAGGGGTCAGTCACCCCTCCACTTT. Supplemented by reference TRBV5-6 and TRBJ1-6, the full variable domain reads DAGVTQSPTHLIKTRGQQVTLRCSPKSGHDTVSWYQQALGQGPQFIFQYYEEEERQRGNFPDRFSGHQFPNYSSELNVNALLLGDSALYLCASSPPRGQSPLHFGNGTRLTVT.